The clone carrying this T cell receptor beta chain was observed a handful of times. Antigen specificity is unknown. This sample stems from a study of beta chain features in type 1 diabetes. CDR3 length: 15 residues. The germline gives CDR1 MDHEN, CDR2 SYDVKM. J lost 0 bases, V lost 5 bases, and 5 bases had no gene match. Findings and limits, study-wide: Patients with type 1 diabetes showed fewer VDJ junction insertions and more deletions.

The sequenced template was cDNA made from the entire isolated RNA. Profiled with immunoSEQ multiplex PCR; TCRdb holds only in-frame clones, not every one. The repertoire has about 930,000 clones, roughly 15% of them found once; the top ten carry 0.023%. The specimen sequenced was naive CD4+ T cells from blood. The clonotype comes from a woman in her late teens or twenties in good health. This rearrangement joins TRBV28 to TRBJ1-1; 8 bases line up with TRBD1. In DNA form, the CDR3 reads TGTGCCAGCAGTGAAACAGGGGGGATGAACACTGAAGCTTTCTTT. Encoded protein: CASSETGGMNTEAFF.